This record covers a single T cell receptor beta chain. Its antigen is unidentified. Donors consisted of healthy bone marrow donors. Nominally healthy donors were sampled, though unrecorded immune exposures were likely. This record comes from a study of cytomegalovirus exposure and HLA in healthy donors. Findings and limits, study-wide: For most TCR beta V segments, an earlier analysis put the productive rate at about 87% or about 30% of the time. Later analysis showed TCR association rates varying by HLA locus, highest for DRB1 and lowest for HLA-C.

PCR involved 60 Vbeta and 13 Jbeta primers. Assay used: immunoSEQ multiplex PCR; TCRdb lists only in-frame clones, some missing. Among over 150,000 clones listed, around 80% were seen once. V was pared by 4 bases and J by 1 base, with 21 bases between. The CDR3 extends over 17 amino acids. Germline CDR1 is SGHRS and CDR2 is YFSETQ. The receptor's source is a girl aged 2 to 9 in good health and CMV-seropositive. This sequence joins TRBV5-1 and TRBJ2-7, with D possibly being TRBD1 (5 bases). Specimen: PBMCs. CDR3 loop: CASSRGPPRGTSYEQYF. Here the CDR3 DNA reads TGCGCCAGCAGCAGGGGTCCCCCGAGAGGAACTTCCTACGAGCAGTACTTC.